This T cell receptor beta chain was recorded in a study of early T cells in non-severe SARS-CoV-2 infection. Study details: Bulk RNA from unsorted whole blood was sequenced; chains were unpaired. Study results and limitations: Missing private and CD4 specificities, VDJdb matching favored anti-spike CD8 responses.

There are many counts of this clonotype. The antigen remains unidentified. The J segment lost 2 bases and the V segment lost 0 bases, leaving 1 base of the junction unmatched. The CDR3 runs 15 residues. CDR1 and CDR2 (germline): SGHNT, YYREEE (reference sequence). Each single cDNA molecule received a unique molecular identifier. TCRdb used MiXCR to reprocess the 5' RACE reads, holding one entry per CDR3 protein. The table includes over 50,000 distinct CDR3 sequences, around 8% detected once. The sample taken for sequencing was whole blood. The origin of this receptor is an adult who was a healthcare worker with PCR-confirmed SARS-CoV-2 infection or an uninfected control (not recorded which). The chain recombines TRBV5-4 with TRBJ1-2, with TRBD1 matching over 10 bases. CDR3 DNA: TGTGCCAGCAGCTTGGCGGGACAGGGGAACTATGGCTACACCTTC. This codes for CASSLAGQGNYGYTF. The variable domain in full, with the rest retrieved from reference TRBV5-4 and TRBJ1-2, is ETGVTQSPTHLIKTRGQQVTLRCSSQSGHNTVSWYQQALGQGPQFIFQYYREEENGRGNFPPRFSGLQFPNYSSELNVNALELDDSALYLCASSLAGQGNYGYTFGSGTRLTVV.